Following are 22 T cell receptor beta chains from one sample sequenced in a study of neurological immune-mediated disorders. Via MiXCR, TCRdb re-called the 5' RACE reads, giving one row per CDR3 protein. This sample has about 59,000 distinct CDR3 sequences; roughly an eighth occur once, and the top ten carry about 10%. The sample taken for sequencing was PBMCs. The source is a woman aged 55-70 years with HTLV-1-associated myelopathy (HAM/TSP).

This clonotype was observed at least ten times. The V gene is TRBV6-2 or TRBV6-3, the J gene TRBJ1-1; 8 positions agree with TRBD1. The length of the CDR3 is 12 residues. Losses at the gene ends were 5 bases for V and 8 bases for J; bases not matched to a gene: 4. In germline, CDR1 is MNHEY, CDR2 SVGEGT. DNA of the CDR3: TGTGCCAGCAGTCGACAGGGGCCCGAAGCTTTCTTT. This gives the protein CASSRQGPEAFF.

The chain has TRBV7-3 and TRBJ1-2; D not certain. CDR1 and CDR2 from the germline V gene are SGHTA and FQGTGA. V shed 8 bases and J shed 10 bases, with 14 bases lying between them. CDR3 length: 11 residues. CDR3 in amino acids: CASLVGSDYTF. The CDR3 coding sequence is TGTGCCAGCTTAGTTGGGTCGGACTACACCTTC. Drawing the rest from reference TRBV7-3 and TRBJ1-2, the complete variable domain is GAGVSQTPSNKVTEKGKYVELRCDPISGHTALYWYRQSLGQGPEFLIYFQGTGAADDSGLPNDRFFAVRPEGSVSTLKIQRTERGDSAVYLCASLVGSDYTFGSGTRLTVV.

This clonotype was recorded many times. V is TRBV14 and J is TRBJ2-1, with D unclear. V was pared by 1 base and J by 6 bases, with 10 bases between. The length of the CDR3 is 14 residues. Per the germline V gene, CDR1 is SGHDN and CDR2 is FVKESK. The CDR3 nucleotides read TGTGCCAGCAGCCAAGGACGGTTTTCCAATGAGCAGTTCTTC. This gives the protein CASSQGRFSNEQFF.

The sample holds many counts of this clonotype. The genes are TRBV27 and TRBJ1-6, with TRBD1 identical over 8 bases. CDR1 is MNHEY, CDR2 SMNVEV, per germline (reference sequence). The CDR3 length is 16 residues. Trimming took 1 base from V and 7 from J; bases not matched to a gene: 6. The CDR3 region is CASSLWGRGQNSPLHF. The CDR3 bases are TGTGCCAGCAGTTTATGGGGCAGGGGGCAGAATTCACCCCTCCACTTT.

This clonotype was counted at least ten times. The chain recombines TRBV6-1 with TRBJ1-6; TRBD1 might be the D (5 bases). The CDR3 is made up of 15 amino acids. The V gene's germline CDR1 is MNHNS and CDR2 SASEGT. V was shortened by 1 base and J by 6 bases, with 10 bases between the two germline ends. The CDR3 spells CASSEVPGTNSPLHF. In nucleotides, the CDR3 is TGTGCCAGCAGTGAAGTCCCAGGGACTAATTCACCCCTCCACTTT.

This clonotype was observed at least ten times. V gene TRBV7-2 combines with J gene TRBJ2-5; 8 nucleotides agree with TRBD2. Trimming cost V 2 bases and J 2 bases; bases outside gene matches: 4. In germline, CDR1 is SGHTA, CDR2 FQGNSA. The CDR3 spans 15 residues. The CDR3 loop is CASSLRRLAQETQYF. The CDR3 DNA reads TGTGCCAGCAGCTTACGGAGACTAGCGCAAGAGACCCAGTACTTC. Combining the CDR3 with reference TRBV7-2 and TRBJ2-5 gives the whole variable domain GAGVSQSPSNKVTEKGKDVELRCDPISGHTALYWYRQSLGQGLEFLIYFQGNSAPDKSGLPSDRFSAERTGGSVSTLTIQRTQQEDSAVYLCASSLRRLAQETQYFGPGTRLLVL.

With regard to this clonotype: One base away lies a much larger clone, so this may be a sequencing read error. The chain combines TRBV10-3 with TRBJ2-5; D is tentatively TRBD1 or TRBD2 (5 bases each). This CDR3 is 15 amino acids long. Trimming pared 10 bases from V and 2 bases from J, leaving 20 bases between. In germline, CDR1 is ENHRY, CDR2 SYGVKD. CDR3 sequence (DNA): TGTGCCACCACCCGGGGCAGCAATATACAAGAGACCCAGTACTTC. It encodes CATTRGSNIQETQYF.

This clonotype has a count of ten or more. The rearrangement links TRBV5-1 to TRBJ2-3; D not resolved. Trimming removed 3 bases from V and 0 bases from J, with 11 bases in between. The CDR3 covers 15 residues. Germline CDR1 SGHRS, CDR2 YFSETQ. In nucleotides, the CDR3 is TGCGCCAGCAGCTACTGGGATCGGAGCACAGATACGCAGTATTTT. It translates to CASSYWDRSTDTQYF.

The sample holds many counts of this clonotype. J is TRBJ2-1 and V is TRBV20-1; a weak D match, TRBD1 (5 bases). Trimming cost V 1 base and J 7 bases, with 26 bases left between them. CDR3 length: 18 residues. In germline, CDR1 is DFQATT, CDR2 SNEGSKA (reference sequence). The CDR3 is CSARAGPAGGSRWNEQFF. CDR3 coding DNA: TGCAGTGCTAGAGCAGGGCCAGCAGGCGGATCCCGGTGGAATGAGCAGTTCTTC.

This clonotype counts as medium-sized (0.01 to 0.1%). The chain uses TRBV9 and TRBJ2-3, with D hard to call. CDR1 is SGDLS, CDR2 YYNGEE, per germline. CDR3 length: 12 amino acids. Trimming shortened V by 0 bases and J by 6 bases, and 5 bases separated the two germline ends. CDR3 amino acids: CASSVVGDTQYF. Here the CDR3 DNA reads TGTGCCAGCAGCGTAGTTGGGGATACGCAGTATTTT. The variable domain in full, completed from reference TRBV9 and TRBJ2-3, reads DSGVTQTPKHLITATGQRVTLRCSPRSGDLSVYWYQQSLDQGLQFLIQYYNGEERAKGNILERFSAQQFPDLHSELNLSSLELGDSALYFCASSVVGDTQYFGPGTRLTVL.

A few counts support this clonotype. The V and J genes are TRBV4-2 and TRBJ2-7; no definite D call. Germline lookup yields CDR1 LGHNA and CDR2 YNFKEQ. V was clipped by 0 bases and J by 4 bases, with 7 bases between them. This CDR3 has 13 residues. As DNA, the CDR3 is TGTGCCAGCAGCCAAGAGGTGGTTTACGAGCAGTACTTC. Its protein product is CASSQEVVYEQYF.

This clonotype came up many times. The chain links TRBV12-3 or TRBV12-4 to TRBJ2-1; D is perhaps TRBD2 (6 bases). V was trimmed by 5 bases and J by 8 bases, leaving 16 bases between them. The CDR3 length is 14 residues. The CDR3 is CASSEGLQGHEQFF. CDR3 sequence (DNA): TGTGCCAGCAGTGAGGGACTCCAAGGCCATGAGCAGTTCTTC.

Here the CDR3 DNA reads TGTGCCAGCAGTAAAGGACTAGCGGGAGTGAGCGAGCAGTACTTC. Translation gives CASSKGLAGVSEQYF. V and J are TRBV27 and TRBJ2-7; TRBD2 aligns across 13 bases. The CDR3 is made up of 15 amino acids. J lost 6 bases, V lost 5 bases, and 7 bases had no gene match. In germline, CDR1 is MNHEY, CDR2 SMNVEV (reference sequence).

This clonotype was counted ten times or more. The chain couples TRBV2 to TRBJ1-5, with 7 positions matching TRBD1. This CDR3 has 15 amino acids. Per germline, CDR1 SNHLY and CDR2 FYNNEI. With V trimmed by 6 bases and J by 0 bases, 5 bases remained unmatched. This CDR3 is CASRAGTVSNQPQHF. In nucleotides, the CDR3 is TGTGCCAGCAGAGCCGGGACAGTTAGCAATCAGCCCCAGCATTTT. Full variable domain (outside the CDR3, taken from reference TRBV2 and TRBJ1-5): EPEVTQTPSHQVTQMGQEVILRCVPISNHLYFYWYRQILGQKVEFLVSFYNNEISEKSEIFDDQFSVERPDGSNFTLKIRSTKLEDSAMYFCASRAGTVSNQPQHFGDGTRLSIL.

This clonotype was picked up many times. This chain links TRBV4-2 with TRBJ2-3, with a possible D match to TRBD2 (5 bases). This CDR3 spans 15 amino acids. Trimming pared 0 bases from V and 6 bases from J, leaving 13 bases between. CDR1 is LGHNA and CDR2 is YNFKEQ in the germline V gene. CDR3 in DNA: TGTGCCAGCAGCCAAGAGTGGGCTAGCTGGGATACGCAGTATTTT. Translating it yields CASSQEWASWDTQYF.

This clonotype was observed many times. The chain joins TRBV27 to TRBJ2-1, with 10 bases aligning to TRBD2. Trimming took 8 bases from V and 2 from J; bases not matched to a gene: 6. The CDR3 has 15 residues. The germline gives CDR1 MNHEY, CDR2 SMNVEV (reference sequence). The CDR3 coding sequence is TGTGCCAGCGGACAGCGGGAGGGAACCTACAATGAGCAGTTCTTC. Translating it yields CASGQREGTYNEQFF.

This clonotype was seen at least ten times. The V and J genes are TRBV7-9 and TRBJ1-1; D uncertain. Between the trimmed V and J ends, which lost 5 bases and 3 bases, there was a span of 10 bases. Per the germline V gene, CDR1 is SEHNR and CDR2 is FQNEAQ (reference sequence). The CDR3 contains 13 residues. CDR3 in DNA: TGTGCCAGCAGCCGCCAGCGTTACACTGAAGCTTTCTTT. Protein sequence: CASSRQRYTEAFF.

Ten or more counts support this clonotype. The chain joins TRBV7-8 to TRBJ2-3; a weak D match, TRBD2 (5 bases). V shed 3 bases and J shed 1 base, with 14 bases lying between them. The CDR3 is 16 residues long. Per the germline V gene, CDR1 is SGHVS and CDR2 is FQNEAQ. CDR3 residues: CASSLRGLRGTDTQYF. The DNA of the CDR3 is TGTGCCAGCAGCTTGCGAGGGTTGCGGGGCACAGATACGCAGTATTTT. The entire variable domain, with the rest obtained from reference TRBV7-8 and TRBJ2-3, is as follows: GAGVSQSPRYKVAKRGQDVALRCDPISGHVSLFWYQQALGQGPEFLTYFQNEAQLDKSGLPSDRFFAERPEGSVSTLKIQRTQQEDSAVYLCASSLRGLRGTDTQYFGPGTRLTVL.

CDR3 residues: CAISADREQFF. In DNA, the CDR3 is TGTGCCATCAGTGCCGACAGAGAGCAGTTCTTC. The chain is built from TRBV10-3 and TRBJ2-1; D is possibly TRBD1 (5 bases). Germline lookup yields CDR1 ENHRY and CDR2 SYGVKD. With 4 bases removed from V and 10 bases from J, the gap between germline ends came to 8 bases. The CDR3 is 11 residues long.

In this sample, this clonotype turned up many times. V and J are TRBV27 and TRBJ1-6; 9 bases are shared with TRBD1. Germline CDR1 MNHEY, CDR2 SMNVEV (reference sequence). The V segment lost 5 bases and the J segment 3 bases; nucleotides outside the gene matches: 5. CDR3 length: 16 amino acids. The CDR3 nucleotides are TGTGCCAGCAGTCCAGCGACAGGGGGCTATAATTCACCCCTCCACTTT. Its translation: CASSPATGGYNSPLHF.

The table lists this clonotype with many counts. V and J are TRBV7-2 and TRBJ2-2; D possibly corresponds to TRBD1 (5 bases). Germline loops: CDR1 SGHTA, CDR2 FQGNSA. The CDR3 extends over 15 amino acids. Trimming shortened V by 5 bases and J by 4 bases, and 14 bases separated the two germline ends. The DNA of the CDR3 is TGTGCCAGCAGCCCAAGGAGACAGACCACCGGGGAGCTGTTTTTT. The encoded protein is CASSPRRQTTGELFF.

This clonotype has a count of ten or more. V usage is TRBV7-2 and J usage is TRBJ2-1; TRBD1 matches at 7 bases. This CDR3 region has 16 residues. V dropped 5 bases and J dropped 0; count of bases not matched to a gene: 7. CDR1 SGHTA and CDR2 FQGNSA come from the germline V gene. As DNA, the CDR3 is TGTGCCAGCAGCGGGACAGCTCGATTCTCCTACAATGAGCAGTTCTTC. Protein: CASSGTARFSYNEQFF.